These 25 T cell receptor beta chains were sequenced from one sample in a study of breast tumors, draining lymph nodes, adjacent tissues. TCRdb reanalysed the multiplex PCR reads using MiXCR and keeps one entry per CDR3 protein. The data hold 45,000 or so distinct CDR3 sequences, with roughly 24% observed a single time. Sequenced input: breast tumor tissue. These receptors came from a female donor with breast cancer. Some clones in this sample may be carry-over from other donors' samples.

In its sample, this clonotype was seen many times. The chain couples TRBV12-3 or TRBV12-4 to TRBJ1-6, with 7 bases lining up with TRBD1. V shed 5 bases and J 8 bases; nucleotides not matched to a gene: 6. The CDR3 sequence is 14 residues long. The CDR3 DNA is TGTGCCAGCAGTCACAGGGGTCCCTATTCACCCCTCCACTTT. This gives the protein CASSHRGPYSPLHF.

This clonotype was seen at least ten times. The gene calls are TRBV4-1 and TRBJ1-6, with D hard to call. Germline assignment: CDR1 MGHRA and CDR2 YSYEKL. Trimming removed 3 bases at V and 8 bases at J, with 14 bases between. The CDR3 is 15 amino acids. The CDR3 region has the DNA TGCGCCAGCAGCCATCTTGTGGCGCCCGATTCACCCCTCCACTTT. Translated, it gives CASSHLVAPDSPLHF.

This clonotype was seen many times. The DNA of the CDR3 is TGTGCCTGGAGTGTAATGGGGTCCGAGCAGTACTTC. This sequence encodes CAWSVMGSEQYF. The chain has TRBV30 and TRBJ2-7; D not certain. V shed 0 bases and J shed 6 bases, with 9 bases lying between them. CDR1 and CDR2 from the germline V gene are GTSNPN and SVGIG (reference sequence). CDR3 length: 12 residues.

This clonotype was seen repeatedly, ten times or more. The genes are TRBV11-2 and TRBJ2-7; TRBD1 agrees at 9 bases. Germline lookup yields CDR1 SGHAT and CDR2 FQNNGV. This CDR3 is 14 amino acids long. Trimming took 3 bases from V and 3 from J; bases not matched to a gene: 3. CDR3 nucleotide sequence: TGTGCCAGCAGCTTTTCGGGACAGGGCTACGAGCAGTACTTC. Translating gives CASSFSGQGYEQYF. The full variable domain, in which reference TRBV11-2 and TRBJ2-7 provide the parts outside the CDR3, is EAGVAQSPRYKIIEKRQSVAFWCNPISGHATLYWYQQILGQGPKLLIQFQNNGVVDDSQLPKDRFSAERLKGVDSTLKIQPAKLEDSAVYLCASSFSGQGYEQYFGPGTRLTVT.

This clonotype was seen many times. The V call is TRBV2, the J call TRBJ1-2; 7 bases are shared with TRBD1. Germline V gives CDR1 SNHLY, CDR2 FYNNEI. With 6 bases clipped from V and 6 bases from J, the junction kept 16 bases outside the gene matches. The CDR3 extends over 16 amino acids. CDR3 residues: CASRLWWSDRKNGYTF. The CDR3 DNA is TGTGCCAGCAGACTATGGTGGTCGGACAGGAAAAATGGCTACACCTTC.

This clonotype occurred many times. The CDR3 loop reads CASSLTGAGANVLTF. DNA of the CDR3: TGTGCCAGCAGCTTAACGGGGGCTGGGGCCAACGTCCTGACTTTC. This sequence joins TRBV7-3 and TRBJ2-6; D tentatively reads TRBD1 or TRBD2 (5 bases each). Germline V gene lookup returns CDR1 SGHTA and CDR2 FQGTGA. Trimming shortened V by 0 bases and J by 2 bases, and 5 bases separated the two germline ends. The CDR3 is 15 residues long.

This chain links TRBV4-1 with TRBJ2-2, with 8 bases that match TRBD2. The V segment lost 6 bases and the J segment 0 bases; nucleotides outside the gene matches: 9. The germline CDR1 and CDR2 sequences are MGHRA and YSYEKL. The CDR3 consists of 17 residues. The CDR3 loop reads CASRLTGGPANTGELFF. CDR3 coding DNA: TGCGCCAGCAGACTTACGGGAGGGCCCGCGAACACCGGGGAGCTGTTTTTT.

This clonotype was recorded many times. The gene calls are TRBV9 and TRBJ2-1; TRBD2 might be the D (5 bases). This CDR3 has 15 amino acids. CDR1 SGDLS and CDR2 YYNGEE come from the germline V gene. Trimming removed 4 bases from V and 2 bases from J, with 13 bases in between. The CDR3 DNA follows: TGTGCCAGCAGCAAGACGGCGGGTACCTACAATGAGCAGTTCTTC. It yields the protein CASSKTAGTYNEQFF.

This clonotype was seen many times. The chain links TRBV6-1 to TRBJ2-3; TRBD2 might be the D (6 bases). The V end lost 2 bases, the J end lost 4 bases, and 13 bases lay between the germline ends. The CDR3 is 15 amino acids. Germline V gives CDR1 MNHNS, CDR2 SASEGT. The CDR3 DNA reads TGTGCCAGCAGTGAATTACTAGCTGGGTCAGATACGCAGTATTTT. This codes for CASSELLAGSDTQYF.

Here the CDR3 reads CASSSRISGGAAGELFF. DNA of the CDR3: TGTGCCAGCAGCTCTCGGATTAGCGGGGGGGCTGCCGGGGAGCTGTTTTTT. This chain uses TRBV7-2 with TRBJ2-2; 11 bases are shared with TRBD2. The CDR3 totals 17 residues. Germline V lookup: CDR1 SGHTA, CDR2 FQGNSA. Trimming removed 4 bases from V and 6 bases from J; junction bases left unmatched: 10.

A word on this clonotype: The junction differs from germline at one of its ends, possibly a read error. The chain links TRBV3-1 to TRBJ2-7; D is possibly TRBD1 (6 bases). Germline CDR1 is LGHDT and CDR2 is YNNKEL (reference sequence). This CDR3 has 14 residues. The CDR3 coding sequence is TGTGCCAGCAGCCAAGGCAGGGGCACCGGGGAGCTGTACTTC. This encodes CASSQGRGTGELYF.

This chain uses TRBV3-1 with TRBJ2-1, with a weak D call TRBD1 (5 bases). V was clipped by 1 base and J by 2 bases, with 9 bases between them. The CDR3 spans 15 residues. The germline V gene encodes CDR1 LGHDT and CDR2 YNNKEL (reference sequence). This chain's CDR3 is CASSQGAGTYNEQFF. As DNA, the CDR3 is TGTGCCAGCAGCCAAGGGGCAGGGACCTACAATGAGCAGTTCTTC.

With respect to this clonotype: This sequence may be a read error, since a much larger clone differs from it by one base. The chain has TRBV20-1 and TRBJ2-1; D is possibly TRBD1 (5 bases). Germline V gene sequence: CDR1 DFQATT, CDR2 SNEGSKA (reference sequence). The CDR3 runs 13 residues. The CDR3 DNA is TGCAGTGCTAGCTGGGGCTATTACAATGAGCAGCTCTTC. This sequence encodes CSASWGYYNEQLF.

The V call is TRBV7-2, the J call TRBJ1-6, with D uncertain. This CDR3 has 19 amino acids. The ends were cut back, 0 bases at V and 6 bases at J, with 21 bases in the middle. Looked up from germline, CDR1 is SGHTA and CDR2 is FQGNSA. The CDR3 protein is CASSLAAEGSLGLNSPLHF. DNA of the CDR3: TGTGCCAGCAGCTTAGCTGCGGAGGGCAGCCTAGGGCTTAATTCACCCCTCCACTTT.

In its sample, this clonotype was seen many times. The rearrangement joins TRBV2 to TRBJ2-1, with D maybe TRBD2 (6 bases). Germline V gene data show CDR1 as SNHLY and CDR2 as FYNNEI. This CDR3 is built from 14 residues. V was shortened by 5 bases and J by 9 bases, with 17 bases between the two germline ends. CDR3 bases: TGTGCCAGCAGTTCGGGACTCCTCAGCGGTGAGCAGTTCTTC. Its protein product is CASSSGLLSGEQFF.

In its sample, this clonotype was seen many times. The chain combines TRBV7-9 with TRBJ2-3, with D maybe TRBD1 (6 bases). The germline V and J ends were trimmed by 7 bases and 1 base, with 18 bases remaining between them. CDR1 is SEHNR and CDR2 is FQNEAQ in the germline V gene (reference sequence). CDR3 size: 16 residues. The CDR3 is CASILTGLSGTDTQYF. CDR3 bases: TGTGCCAGCATCCTGACAGGTCTGTCCGGCACAGATACGCAGTATTTT.

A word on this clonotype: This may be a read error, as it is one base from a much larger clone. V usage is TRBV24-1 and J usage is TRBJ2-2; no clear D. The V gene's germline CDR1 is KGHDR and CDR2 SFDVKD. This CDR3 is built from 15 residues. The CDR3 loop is CATSGLLQPTGELFF. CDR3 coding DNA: TGTGCCACCAGTGGTTTGCTACAGCCCACCGGGGAGCTGTTTTTT.

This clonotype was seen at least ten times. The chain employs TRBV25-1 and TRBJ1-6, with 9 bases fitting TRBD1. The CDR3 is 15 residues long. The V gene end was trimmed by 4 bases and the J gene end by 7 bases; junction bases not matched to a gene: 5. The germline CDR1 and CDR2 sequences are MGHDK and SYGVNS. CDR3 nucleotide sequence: TGTGCCAGCAGTGCCTCCGGGACAGGGAATTCACCCCTCCACTTT. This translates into CASSASGTGNSPLHF.

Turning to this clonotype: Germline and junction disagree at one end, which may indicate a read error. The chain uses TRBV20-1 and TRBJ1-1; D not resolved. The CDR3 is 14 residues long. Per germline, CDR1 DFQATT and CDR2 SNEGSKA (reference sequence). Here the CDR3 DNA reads TGCAGTGCCAGAGTAGGCGGACTGAACACTGAAGCTTTCTTT. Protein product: CSARVGGLNTEAFF.

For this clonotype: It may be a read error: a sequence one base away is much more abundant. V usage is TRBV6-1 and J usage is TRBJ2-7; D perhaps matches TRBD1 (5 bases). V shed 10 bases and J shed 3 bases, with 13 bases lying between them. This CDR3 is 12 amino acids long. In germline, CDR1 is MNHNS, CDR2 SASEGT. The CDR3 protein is CATLRGIYEQYF. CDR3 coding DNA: TGTGCCACTCTTAGGGGCATCTACGAGCAGTACTTC.

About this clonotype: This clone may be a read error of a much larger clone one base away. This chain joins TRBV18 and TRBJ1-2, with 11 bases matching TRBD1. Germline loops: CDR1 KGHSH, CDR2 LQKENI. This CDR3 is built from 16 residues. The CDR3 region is CASSPGTGGTNYGSTF. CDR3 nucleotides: TGTGCCAGCTCCCCAGGGACAGGGGGAACTAACTATGGCTCCACCTTC.

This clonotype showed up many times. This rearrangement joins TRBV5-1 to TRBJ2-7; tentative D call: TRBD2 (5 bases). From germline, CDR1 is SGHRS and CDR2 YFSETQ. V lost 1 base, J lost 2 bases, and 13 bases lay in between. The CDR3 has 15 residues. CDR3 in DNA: TGCGCCAGCAGCTTGCTCGGGGTTAATCCCTACGAGCAGTACTTC. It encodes CASSLLGVNPYEQYF.

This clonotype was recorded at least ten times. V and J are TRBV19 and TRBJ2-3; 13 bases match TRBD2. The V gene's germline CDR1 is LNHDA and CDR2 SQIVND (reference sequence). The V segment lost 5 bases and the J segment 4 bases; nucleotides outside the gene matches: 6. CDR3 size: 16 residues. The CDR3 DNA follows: TGTGCCAGTAGTTCCCGGACTAGCGGGAGTGCAGATACGCAGTATTTT. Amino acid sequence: CASSSRTSGSADTQYF. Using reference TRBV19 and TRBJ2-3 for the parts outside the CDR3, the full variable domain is DGGITQSPKYLFRKEGQNVTLSCEQNLNHDAMYWYRQDPGQGLRLIYYSQIVNDFQKGDIAEGYSVSREKKESFPLTVTSAQKNPTAFYLCASSSRTSGSADTQYFGPGTRLTVL.

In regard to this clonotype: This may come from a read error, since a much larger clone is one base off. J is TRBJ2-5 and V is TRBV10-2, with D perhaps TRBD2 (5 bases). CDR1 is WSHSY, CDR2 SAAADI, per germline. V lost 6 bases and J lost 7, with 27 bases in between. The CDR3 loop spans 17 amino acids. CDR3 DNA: TGCGCCAGCAGCGTAGCTGGTAGCGCGCGGACGGCAGGGACCCAGTACTTC. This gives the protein CASSVAGSARTAGTQYF.

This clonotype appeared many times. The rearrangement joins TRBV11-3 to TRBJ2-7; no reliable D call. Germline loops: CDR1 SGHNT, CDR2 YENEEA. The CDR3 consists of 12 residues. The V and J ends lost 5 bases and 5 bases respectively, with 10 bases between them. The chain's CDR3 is CASSPGGDEQYF. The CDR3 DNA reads TGTGCCAGCAGCCCCGGCGGAGACGAGCAGTACTTC.